The 26 T cell receptor beta chains below all came from one sample that was sequenced in a study of blood T cell repertoires in COVID-19. This table comes from immunoSEQ multiplex PCR, and its TCRdb copy is limited to in-frame clones, with some not included. The data hold 200,000 to 300,000 clones, with 86% observed a single time. Sequencing used PBMCs or T cells enriched from blood (not recorded which). Receptors were obtained from a woman aged 45-65 years who had recovered from COVID-19.

The chain has TRBV15 and TRBJ1-2; TRBD1 aligns across 11 bases. J lost 8 bases, V lost 2 bases, and 7 bases had no gene match. CDR1 and CDR2 from the germline V gene are LNHNV and YYDKDF (reference sequence). The CDR3 runs to 15 residues. The CDR3 is CATSRRDRGAGGYTF. In DNA form, the CDR3 reads TGTGCCACCAGCAGACGGGACAGGGGGGCGGGAGGCTACACCTTC. The variable domain in full, with the rest retrieved from reference TRBV15 and TRBJ1-2, is DAMVIQNPRYQVTQFGKPVTLSCSQTLNHNVMYWYQQKSSQAPKLLFHYYDKDFNNEADTPDNFQSRRPNTSFCFLDIRSPGLGDTAMYLCATSRRDRGAGGYTFGSGTRLTVV.

This chain links TRBV7-9 with TRBJ2-7, with D maybe TRBD1 (5 bases). Germline V gene data show CDR1 as SEHNR and CDR2 as FQNEAQ (reference sequence). V was trimmed by 5 bases and J by 0 bases, leaving 17 bases between them. The CDR3 contains 16 residues. The CDR3 DNA reads TGTGCCAGCAGCCCAGCAACAGGTCCTTACTCCTACGAGCAGTACTTC. Its translation: CASSPATGPYSYEQYF.

The chain carries TRBV4-3 and TRBJ2-7; 9 nucleotides align to TRBD1. The V gene's germline CDR1 is LGHNA and CDR2 YSLEER. V lost 1 base, J lost 3 bases, and 4 bases stayed unmatched. The CDR3 totals 15 residues. CDR3 coding DNA: TGCGCCAGCAGCCAAGTGAGGACAGGGGACTACGAGCAGTACTTC. It yields the protein CASSQVRTGDYEQYF.

The chain has TRBV18 and TRBJ1-2; 8 nucleotides agree with TRBD1. Trimming cost V 3 bases and J 4 bases; bases outside gene matches: 7. The CDR3 runs 15 residues. CDR1 is KGHSH and CDR2 is LQKENI in the germline V gene. CDR3 loop: CASSPGQGGRYGYTF. CDR3 DNA: TGTGCCAGCTCACCCGGACAGGGTGGACGCTATGGCTACACCTTC.

The chain links TRBV14 to TRBJ1-2; perhaps TRBD1 as D (5 bases). The V end lost 0 bases, the J end lost 4 bases, and 15 bases lay between the germline ends. In germline, CDR1 is SGHDN, CDR2 FVKESK. The CDR3 consists of 16 residues. The CDR3 nucleotides read TGTGCCAGCAGCCAAGATAGATTGACAGACAGCTATGGCTACACCTTC. Its protein product is CASSQDRLTDSYGYTF.

The chain employs TRBV9 and TRBJ1-3; no reliable D call. Trimming cost V 0 bases and J 1 base, with 14 bases left between them. CDR1 is SGDLS and CDR2 is YYNGEE in the germline V gene. The length of the CDR3 is 17 residues. Here the CDR3 DNA reads TGTGCCAGCAGCGTAGGTTTTGGGCTTGGGTCTGGAAACACCATATATTTT. It yields the protein CASSVGFGLGSGNTIYF.

The rearrangement uses TRBV28 and TRBJ1-2; D remains unclear. CDR1 and CDR2 (germline): MDHEN, SYDVKM. The CDR3 totals 11 residues. Trimming took 5 bases from V and 7 from J, leaving 8 bases between them. The CDR3 spells CASSPHSGYTF. Written as DNA, the CDR3 is TGTGCCAGCAGTCCCCACTCTGGCTACACCTTC.

The CDR3 region is CASSRNRGVAEAFF. CDR3 coding DNA: TGCGCCAGCAGCCGAAACAGGGGAGTAGCTGAAGCTTTCTTT. J is TRBJ1-1 and V is TRBV4-1, with 7 bases lining up with TRBD1. V shed 4 bases, J shed 6 bases, and the junction held 8 bases outside the gene matches. CDR1 and CDR2 (germline): MGHRA, YSYEKL. This CDR3 spans 14 amino acids.

The chain's CDR3 is CASSPVTTYNEQFF. In nucleotides, the CDR3 is TGTGCCAGCAGCCCGGTTACGACCTACAATGAGCAGTTCTTC. The V and J genes are TRBV7-9 and TRBJ2-1; D is ambiguous. The CDR3 consists of 14 residues. The germline V gene encodes CDR1 SEHNR and CDR2 FQNEAQ (reference sequence). Trimming took 5 bases from V and 2 from J, leaving 10 bases between them. The complete variable domain, with remaining parts taken from reference TRBV7-9 and TRBJ2-1, reads DTGVSQNPRHKITKRGQNVTFRCDPISEHNRLYWYRQTLGQGPEFLTYFQNEAQLEKSRLLSDRFSAERPKGSFSTLEIQRTEQGDSAMYLCASSPVTTYNEQFFGPGTRLTVL.

This rearrangement joins TRBV28 to TRBJ2-7; 8 bases are shared with TRBD2. Trimming took 5 bases from V and 0 from J; bases not matched to a gene: 12. The germline gives CDR1 MDHEN, CDR2 SYDVKM. The CDR3 is 17 residues long. The CDR3 DNA reads TGTGCCAGCAGTAACCCTTTATTAGCGGGGAGCTCCTACGAGCAGTACTTC. It translates to CASSNPLLAGSSYEQYF. The complete variable domain, with remaining parts taken from reference TRBV28 and TRBJ2-7, reads DVKVTQSSRYLVKRTGEKVFLECVQDMDHENMFWYRQDPGLGLRLIYFSYDVKMKEKGDIPEGYSVSREKKERFSLILESASTNQTSMYLCASSNPLLAGSSYEQYFGPGTRLTVT.

The chain couples TRBV19 to TRBJ2-1, with 8 bases fitting TRBD2. The CDR3 contains 17 residues. Trimming took 3 bases from V and 0 from J; bases not matched to a gene: 7. CDR1 is LNHDA and CDR2 is SQIVND in the germline V gene (reference sequence). In DNA form, the CDR3 reads TGTGCCAGTAGTATTCGACTAGCGTCGAGCTCCTACAATGAGCAGTTCTTC. Protein: CASSIRLASSSYNEQFF.

The CDR3: CASSLPSGAGYTF. The CDR3 DNA sequence: TGTGCCAGCAGCCTGCCCTCGGGTGCTGGCTACACCTTC. The chain is built from TRBV28 and TRBJ1-2, with D uncertain. CDR3 length equals 13 residues. Per germline, CDR1 MDHEN and CDR2 SYDVKM. With 6 bases removed from V and 7 bases from J, the gap between germline ends came to 15 bases.

This clone was seen once. The chain employs TRBV18 and TRBJ1-5; tentative D call: TRBD1 (5 bases). The CDR3 totals 13 residues. The V gene lost 3 bases and the J gene lost 9 bases, with 12 bases spanning the gap. Per the germline V gene, CDR1 is KGHSH and CDR2 is LQKENI. CDR3 loop: CASSPGLGGPQHF. The CDR3 bases are TGTGCCAGCTCACCGGGGCTGGGAGGGCCCCAGCATTTT. The variable domain in full, completed from reference TRBV18 and TRBJ1-5, reads NAGVMQNPRHLVRRRGQEARLRCSPMKGHSHVYWYRQLPEEGLKFMVYLQKENIIDESGMPKERFSAEFPKEGPSILRIQQVVRGDSAAYFCASSPGLGGPQHFGDGTRLSIL.

J is TRBJ2-7 and V is TRBV11-3, with 13 nucleotides matching TRBD2. V lost 3 bases to trimming and J lost 4 bases; unmatched junction nucleotides: 9. Germline loops: CDR1 SGHNT, CDR2 YENEEA. CDR3 size: 17 residues. The CDR3, as DNA: TGTGCCAGCAGCTTTAGATCACTAGCGGGGGGGCCTTACGAGCAGTACTTC. Translating it yields CASSFRSLAGGPYEQYF. Full variable domain (missing parts from reference TRBV11-3 and TRBJ2-7): EAGVVQSPRYKIIEKKQPVAFWCNPISGHNTLYWYLQNLGQGPELLIRYENEEAVDDSQLPKDRFSAERLKGVDSTLKIQPAELGDSAVYLCASSFRSLAGGPYEQYFGPGTRLTVT.

This rearrangement joins TRBV29-1 to TRBJ1-2; perhaps TRBD1 as D (5 bases). V was clipped by 6 bases and J by 7 bases, with 9 bases between them. The CDR3 consists of 10 residues. Germline V gives CDR1 SQVTM, CDR2 ANQGSEA. The CDR3 sequence: CSVRVAGYTF. CDR3 nucleotide sequence: TGCAGCGTCAGGGTCGCTGGCTACACCTTC.

V is TRBV19 and J is TRBJ1-2; D might be TRBD1 (6 bases). CDR1 LNHDA and CDR2 SQIVND come from the germline V gene (reference sequence). V dropped 3 bases and J dropped 3 bases, with 20 bases sitting between them. This CDR3 is built from 17 residues. CDR3 residues: CASSIGQGRKADYGYTF. The CDR3 DNA is TGTGCCAGTAGTATCGGGCAGGGGCGCAAAGCAGACTATGGCTACACCTTC.

This clone was seen just once. This sequence joins TRBV29-1 and TRBJ2-4; 7 bases fit TRBD1. CDR3 length equals 19 residues. Germline loops: CDR1 SQVTM, CDR2 ANQGSEA. The trim removed 0 bases at V and 0 bases at J, leaving 14 bases unmatched. CDR3 coding DNA: TGCAGCGTTGAAGAAAGATTAGACGGGACAGACCTAGCCAAAAACATTCAGTACTTC. Protein: CSVEERLDGTDLAKNIQYF. Looking up the rest from reference TRBV29-1 and TRBJ2-4 gives the full variable domain: SAVISQKPSRDICQRGTSLTIQCQVDSQVTMMFWYRQQPGQSLTLIATANQGSEATYESGFVIDKFPISRPNLTFSTLTVSNMSPEDSSIYLCSVEERLDGTDLAKNIQYFGAGTRLSVL.

This rearrangement joins TRBV2 to TRBJ1-1; D possibly corresponds to TRBD1 (6 bases). This CDR3 is 13 amino acids long. The germline CDR1 and CDR2 sequences are SNHLY and FYNNEI. Trimming stripped 2 bases from V and 11 bases from J, with 15 bases between. CDR3 DNA sequence: TGTGCCAGCAGTGAACATCCCCCAGGGGTGGCTTTCTTT. Protein product: CASSEHPPGVAFF.

V and J are TRBV29-1 and TRBJ1-2; no definite D call. This CDR3 comprises 15 residues. Germline lookup yields CDR1 SQVTM and CDR2 ANQGSEA. V dropped 0 bases and J dropped 0 bases, with 11 bases sitting between them. CDR3 nucleotides: TGCAGCGTTGAAGATCGGGGAGAGGCTAACTATGGCTACACCTTC. Its translation is CSVEDRGEANYGYTF.

V is TRBV19 and J is TRBJ1-2; unclear D gene. This CDR3 is 14 amino acids long. Trimming cost V 5 bases and J 4 bases, with 14 bases left between them. Germline V gene sequence: CDR1 LNHDA, CDR2 SQIVND (reference sequence). The CDR3 is CASSLPEARYGYTF. In DNA form, the CDR3 reads TGTGCCAGTAGTCTCCCGGAGGCCCGCTATGGCTACACCTTC.

V gene TRBV7-3 combines with J gene TRBJ2-1, with D perhaps TRBD2 (6 bases). The CDR3 totals 13 residues. Trimming left V 1 base short and J 9 bases short, with 10 bases between. The germline V gene has CDR1 SGHTA and CDR2 FQGTGA. CDR3 region: CASSLSGDGEQFF. For the CDR3, the DNA is TGTGCCAGCAGCTTAAGCGGGGACGGTGAGCAGTTCTTC.

The chain employs TRBV27 and TRBJ2-2, with D unclear. CDR3 length: 14 residues. V was shortened by 7 bases and J by 1 base, with 10 bases between the two germline ends. CDR1 MNHEY and CDR2 SMNVEV come from the germline V gene (reference sequence). The CDR3 here is CASNQNWNTGELFF. In nucleotides, the CDR3 is TGTGCCAGCAACCAAAACTGGAACACCGGGGAGCTGTTTTTT.

This chain joins TRBV7-6 and TRBJ1-1; D perhaps matches TRBD1 (6 bases). The CDR3 has 15 residues. CDR1 SGHVS and CDR2 FNYEAQ come from the germline V gene. Trimming left V 5 bases short and J 1 base short, with 14 bases between. The CDR3 sequence is CASSTVQGSNTEAFF. The CDR3 DNA reads as TGTGCCAGCAGCACCGTACAGGGATCGAACACTGAAGCTTTCTTT.

The rearrangement joins TRBV28 to TRBJ1-1; D is ambiguous. The germline gives CDR1 MDHEN, CDR2 SYDVKM. The V end lost 2 bases, the J end lost 5 bases, and 12 bases lay between the germline ends. The CDR3 is made up of 14 amino acids. In nucleotides, the CDR3 is TGTGCCAGCAGTTTACGGAGGATGGGGACTGAAGCTTTCTTT. Translation: CASSLRRMGTEAFF.

This chain connects TRBV10-3 to TRBJ1-4, with 11 positions matching TRBD1. V lost 8 bases to trimming and J lost 0 bases; unmatched junction nucleotides: 8. Germline CDR1 ENHRY, CDR2 SYGVKD. The CDR3 runs 17 residues. CDR3 protein: CAIGERGQGATNEKLFF. CDR3 in DNA: TGTGCCATCGGCGAGAGGGGACAGGGGGCAACTAATGAAAAACTGTTTTTT.

The chain links TRBV7-3 to TRBJ2-1; TRBD2 matches at 8 bases. J gave up 0 bases and V 2 bases, and 3 bases lay outside the gene matches. The V gene's germline CDR1 is SGHTA and CDR2 FQGTGA. This CDR3 region has 16 residues. Here the CDR3 DNA reads TGTGCCAGCAGCTTAGCGGGGGGCCTCTCCTACAATGAGCAGTTCTTC. This translates into CASSLAGGLSYNEQFF.